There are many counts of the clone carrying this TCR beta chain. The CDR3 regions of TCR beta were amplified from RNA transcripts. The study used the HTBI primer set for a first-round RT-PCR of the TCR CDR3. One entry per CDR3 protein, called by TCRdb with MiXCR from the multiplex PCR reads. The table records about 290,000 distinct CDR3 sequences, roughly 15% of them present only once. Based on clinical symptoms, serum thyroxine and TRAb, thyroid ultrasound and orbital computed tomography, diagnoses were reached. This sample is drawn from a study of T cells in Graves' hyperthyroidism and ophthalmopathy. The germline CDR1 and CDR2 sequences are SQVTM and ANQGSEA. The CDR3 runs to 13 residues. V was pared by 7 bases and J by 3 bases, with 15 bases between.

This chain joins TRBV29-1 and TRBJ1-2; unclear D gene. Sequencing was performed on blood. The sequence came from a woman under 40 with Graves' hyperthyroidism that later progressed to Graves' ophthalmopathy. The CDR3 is CSAVEELYYGYTF. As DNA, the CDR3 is TGCAGCGCCGTAGAAGAGCTGTACTATGGCTACACCTTC.